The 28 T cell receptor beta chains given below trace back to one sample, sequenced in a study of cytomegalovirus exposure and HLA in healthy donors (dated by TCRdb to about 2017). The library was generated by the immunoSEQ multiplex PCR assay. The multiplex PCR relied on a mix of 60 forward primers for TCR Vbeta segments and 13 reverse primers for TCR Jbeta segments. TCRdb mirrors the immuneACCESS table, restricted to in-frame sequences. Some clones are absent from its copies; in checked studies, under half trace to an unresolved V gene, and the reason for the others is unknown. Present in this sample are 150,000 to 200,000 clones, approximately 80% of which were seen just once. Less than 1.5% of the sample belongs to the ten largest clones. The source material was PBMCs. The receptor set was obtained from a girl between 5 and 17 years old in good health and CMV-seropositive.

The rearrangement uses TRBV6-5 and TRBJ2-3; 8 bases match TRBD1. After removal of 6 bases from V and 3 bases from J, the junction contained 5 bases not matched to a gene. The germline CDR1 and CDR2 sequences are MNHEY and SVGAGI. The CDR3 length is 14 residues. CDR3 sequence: CASSRQGRTDTQYF. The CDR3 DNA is TGTGCCAGCAGCAGACAGGGGCGGACAGATACGCAGTATTTT.

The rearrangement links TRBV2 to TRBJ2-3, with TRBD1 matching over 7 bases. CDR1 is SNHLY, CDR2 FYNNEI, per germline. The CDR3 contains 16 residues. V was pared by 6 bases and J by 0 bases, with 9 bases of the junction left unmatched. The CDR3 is CASSPSYRGSTDTQYF. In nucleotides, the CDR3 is TGTGCCAGCAGCCCCTCATACAGGGGAAGCACAGATACGCAGTATTTT.

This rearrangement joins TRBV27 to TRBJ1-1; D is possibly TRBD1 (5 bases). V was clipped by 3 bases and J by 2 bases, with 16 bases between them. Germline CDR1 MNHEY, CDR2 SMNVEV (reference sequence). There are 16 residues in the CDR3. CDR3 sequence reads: CASSFLTQGFNTEAFF. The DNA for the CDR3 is TGTGCCAGCAGTTTTCTAACCCAGGGTTTCAACACTGAAGCTTTCTTT.

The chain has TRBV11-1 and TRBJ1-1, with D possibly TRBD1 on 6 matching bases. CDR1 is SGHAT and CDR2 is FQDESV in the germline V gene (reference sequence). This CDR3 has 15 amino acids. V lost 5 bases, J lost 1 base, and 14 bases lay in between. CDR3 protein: CASSPRTAANTEAFF. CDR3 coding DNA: TGTGCCAGCAGCCCTAGGACAGCGGCGAACACTGAAGCTTTCTTT.

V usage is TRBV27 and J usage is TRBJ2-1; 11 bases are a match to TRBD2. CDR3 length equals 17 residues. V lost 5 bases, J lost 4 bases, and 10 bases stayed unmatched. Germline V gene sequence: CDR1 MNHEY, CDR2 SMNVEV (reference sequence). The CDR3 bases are TGTGCCAGCAGTCGGGGACTAGCGGTTCCCCCGTACAATGAGCAGTTCTTC. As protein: CASSRGLAVPPYNEQFF.

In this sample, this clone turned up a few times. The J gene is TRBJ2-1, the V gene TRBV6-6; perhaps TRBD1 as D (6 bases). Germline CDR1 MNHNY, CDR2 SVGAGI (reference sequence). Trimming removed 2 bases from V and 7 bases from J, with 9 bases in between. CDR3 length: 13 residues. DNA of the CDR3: TGTGCCAGCAGTTACCAACAGGGTAATGAGCAGTTCTTC. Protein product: CASSYQQGNEQFF.

The CDR3 is CASIRGTDTQYF. The CDR3 coding sequence is TGTGCCAGCATCCGCGGGACAGATACGCAGTATTTT. The rearrangement joins TRBV6-1 to TRBJ2-3; weak D call: TRBD2 (5 bases). From germline, CDR1 is MNHNS and CDR2 SASEGT. The CDR3 length is 12 residues. Trimming took off 7 bases at V and 3 bases at J, with 8 bases between the two ends.

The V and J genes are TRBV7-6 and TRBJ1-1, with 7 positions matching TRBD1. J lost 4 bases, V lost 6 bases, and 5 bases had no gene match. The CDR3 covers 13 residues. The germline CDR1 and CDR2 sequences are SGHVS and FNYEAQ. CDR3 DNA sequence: TGTGCCAGCAGTATCGACAGGGTCACTGAAGCTTTCTTT. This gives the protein CASSIDRVTEAFF. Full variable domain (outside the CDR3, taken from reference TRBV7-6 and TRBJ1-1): GAGVSQSPRYKVTKRGQDVALRCDPISGHVSLYWYRQALGQGPEFLTYFNYEAQQDKSGLPNDRFSAERPEGSISTLTIQRTEQRDSAMYRCASSIDRVTEAFFGQGTRLTVV.

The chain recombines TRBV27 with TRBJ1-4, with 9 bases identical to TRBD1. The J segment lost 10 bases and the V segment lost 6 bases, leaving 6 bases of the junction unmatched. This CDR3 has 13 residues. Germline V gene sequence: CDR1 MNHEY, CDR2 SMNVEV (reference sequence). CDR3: CASSDRGKGKLFF. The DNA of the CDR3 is TGTGCCAGCAGCGACAGGGGGAAAGGAAAACTGTTTTTT. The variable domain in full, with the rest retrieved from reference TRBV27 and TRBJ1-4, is EAQVTQNPRYLITVTGKKLTVTCSQNMNHEYMSWYRQDPGLGLRQIYYSMNVEVTDKGDVPEGYKVSRKEKRNFPLILESPSPNQTSLYFCASSDRGKGKLFFGSGTQLSVL.

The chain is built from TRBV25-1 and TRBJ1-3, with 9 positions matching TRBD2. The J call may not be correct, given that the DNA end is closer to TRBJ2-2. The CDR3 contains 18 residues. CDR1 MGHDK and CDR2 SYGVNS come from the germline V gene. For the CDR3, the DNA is TGTGCCAGCAGCCAAACCTCGCCGGGGCTAGCGGGAACCGGGGAGCTGTTTTTT. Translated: CASSQTSPGLAGTGELFF.

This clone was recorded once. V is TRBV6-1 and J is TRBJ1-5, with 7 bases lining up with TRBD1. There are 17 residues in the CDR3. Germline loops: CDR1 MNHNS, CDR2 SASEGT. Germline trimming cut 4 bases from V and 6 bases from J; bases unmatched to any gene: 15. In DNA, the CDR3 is TGTGCCAGCAGTGTAGGAAAAGACAGGGTAATAACTCAGCCCCAGCATTTT. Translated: CASSVGKDRVITQPQHF.

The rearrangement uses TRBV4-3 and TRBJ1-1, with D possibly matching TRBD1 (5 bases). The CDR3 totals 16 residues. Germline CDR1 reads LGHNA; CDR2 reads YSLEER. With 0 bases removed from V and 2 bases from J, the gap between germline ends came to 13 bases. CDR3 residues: CASSQDQGILNTEAFF. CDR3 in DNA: TGCGCCAGCAGCCAAGATCAGGGAATCCTCAACACTGAAGCTTTCTTT.

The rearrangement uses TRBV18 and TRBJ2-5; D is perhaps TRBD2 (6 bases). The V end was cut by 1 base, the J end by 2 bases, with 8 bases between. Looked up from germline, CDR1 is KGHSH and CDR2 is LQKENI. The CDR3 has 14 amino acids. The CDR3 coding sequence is TGTGCCAGCTCACCACGCGGGGCACAAGAGACCCAGTACTTC. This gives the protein CASSPRGAQETQYF. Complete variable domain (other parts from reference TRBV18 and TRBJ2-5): NAGVMQNPRHLVRRRGQEARLRCSPMKGHSHVYWYRQLPEEGLKFMVYLQKENIIDESGMPKERFSAEFPKEGPSILRIQQVVRGDSAAYFCASSPRGAQETQYFGPGTRLLVL.

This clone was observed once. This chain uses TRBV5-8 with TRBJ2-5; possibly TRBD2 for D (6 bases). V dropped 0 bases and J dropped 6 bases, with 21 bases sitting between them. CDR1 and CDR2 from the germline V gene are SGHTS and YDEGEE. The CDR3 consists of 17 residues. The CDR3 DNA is TGTGCCAGCAGCTTGGTGATACCGGGAGCCTCTGGGCAGACCCAGTACTTC. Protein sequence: CASSLVIPGASGQTQYF.

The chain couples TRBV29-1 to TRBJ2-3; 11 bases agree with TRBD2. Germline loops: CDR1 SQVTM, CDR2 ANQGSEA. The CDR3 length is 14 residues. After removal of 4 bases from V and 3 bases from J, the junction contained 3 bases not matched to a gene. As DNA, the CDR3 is TGCAGCGTTGTTAGCGGGAGGGCAACAGATACGCAGTATTTT. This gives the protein CSVVSGRATDTQYF.

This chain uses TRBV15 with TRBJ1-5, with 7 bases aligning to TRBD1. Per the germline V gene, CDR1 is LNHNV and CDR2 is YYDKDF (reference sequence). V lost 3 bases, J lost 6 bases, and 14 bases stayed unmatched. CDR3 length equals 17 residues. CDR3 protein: CATSREIRQGMFQPQHF. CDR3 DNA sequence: TGTGCCACCAGCAGGGAAATCAGACAGGGTATGTTTCAGCCCCAGCATTTT.

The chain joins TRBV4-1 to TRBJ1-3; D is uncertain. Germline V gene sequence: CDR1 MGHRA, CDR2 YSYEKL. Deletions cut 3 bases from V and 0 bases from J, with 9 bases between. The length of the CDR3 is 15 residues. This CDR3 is CASSQMESSGNTIYF. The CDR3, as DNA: TGCGCCAGCAGCCAGATGGAGAGCTCTGGAAACACCATATATTTT.

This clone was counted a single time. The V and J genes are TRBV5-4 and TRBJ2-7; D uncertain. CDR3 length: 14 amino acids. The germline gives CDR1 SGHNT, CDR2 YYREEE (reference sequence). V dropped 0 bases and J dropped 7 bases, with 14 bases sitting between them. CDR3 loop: CASSLDSMKSEQYF. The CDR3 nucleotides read TGTGCCAGCAGCTTGGACTCCATGAAGTCGGAGCAGTACTTC.

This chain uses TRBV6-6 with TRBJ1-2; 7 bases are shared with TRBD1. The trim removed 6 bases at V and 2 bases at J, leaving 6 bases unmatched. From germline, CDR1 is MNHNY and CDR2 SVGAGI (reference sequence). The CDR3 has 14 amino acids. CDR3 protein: CASSLKQGNYGYTF. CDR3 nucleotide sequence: TGTGCCAGCAGCCTAAAACAGGGGAACTATGGCTACACCTTC.

CDR3 bases: TGTGCCAGCAGCACGTATCTAGCAGACGAGCAGTACTTC. Its translation is CASSTYLADEQYF. The chain has TRBV5-4 and TRBJ2-7; a possible D gene is TRBD2 (5 bases). This CDR3 contains 13 residues. Per germline, CDR1 SGHNT and CDR2 YYREEE (reference sequence). V lost 4 bases to trimming and J lost 5 bases, with 13 bases between them. Full variable domain (outside the CDR3, taken from reference TRBV5-4 and TRBJ2-7): ETGVTQSPTHLIKTRGQQVTLRCSSQSGHNTVSWYQQALGQGPQFIFQYYREEENGRGNFPPRFSGLQFPNYSSELNVNALELDDSALYLCASSTYLADEQYFGPGTRLTVT.

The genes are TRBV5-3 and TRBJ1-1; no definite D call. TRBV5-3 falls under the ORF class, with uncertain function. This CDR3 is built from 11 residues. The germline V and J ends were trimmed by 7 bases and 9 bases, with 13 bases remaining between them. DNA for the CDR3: TGTGCCAGAGGATATACGAGGAAAGCTTTCTTT. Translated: CARGYTRKAFF.

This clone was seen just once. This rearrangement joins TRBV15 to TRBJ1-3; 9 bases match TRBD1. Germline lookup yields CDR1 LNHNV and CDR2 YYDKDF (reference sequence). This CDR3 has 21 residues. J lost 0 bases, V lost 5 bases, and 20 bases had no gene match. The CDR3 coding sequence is TGTGCCACCAGCCCGTGGGGTGTGGGACAGGGCGGGCCTGACTCTGGAAACACCATATATTTT. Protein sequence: CATSPWGVGQGGPDSGNTIYF. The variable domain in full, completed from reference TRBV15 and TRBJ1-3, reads DAMVIQNPRYQVTQFGKPVTLSCSQTLNHNVMYWYQQKSSQAPKLLFHYYDKDFNNEADTPDNFQSRRPNTSFCFLDIRSPGLGDTAMYLCATSPWGVGQGGPDSGNTIYFGEGSWLTVV.

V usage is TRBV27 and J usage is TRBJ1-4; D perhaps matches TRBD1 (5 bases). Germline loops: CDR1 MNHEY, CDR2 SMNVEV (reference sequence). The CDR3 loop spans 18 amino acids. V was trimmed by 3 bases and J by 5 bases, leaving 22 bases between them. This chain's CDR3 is CASSLTPPPGLINEKLFF. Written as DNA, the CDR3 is TGTGCCAGCAGTTTGACCCCACCTCCGGGACTGATAAATGAAAAACTGTTTTTT.

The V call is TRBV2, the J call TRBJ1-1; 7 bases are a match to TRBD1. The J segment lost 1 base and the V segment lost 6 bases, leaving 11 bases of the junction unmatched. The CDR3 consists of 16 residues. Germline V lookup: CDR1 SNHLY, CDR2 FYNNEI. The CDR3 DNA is TGTGCCAGCAGATTTTCCAATACAGGGGCGAACACTGAAGCTTTCTTT. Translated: CASRFSNTGANTEAFF.

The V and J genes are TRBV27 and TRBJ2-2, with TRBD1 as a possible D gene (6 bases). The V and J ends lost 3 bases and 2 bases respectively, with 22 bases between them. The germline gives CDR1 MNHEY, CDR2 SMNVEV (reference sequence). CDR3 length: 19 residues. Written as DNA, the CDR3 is TGTGCCAGCAGTTTGAGACAGGTCCTTTCACCCCTCAACACCGGGGAGCTGTTTTTT. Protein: CASSLRQVLSPLNTGELFF.

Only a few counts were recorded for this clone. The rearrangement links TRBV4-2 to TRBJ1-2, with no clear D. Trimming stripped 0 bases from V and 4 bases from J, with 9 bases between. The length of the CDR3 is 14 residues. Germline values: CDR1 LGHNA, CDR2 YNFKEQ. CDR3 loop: CASSQEELSYGYTF. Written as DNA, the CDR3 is TGTGCCAGCAGCCAAGAGGAGTTGTCCTATGGCTACACCTTC.

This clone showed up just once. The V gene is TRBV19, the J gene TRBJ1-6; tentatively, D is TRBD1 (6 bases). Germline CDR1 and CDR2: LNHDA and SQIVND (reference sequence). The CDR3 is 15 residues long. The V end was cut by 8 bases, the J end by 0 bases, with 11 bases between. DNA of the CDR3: TGTGCCAGTTCTGACAGGAGCTCCTATAATTCACCCCTCCACTTT. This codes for CASSDRSSYNSPLHF.

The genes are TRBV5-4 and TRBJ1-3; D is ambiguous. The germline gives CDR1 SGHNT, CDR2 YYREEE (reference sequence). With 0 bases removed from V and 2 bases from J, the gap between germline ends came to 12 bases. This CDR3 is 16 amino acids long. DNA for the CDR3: TGTGCCAGCAGCTTGGGGCTTTCGGGAACTGGAAACACCATATATTTT. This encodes CASSLGLSGTGNTIYF.